A few counts support the clone carrying this T cell receptor beta chain. Antigen specificity is unknown. These data originate in a study of shared clonotypes between healthy human individuals. The CDR3 spans 15 residues. Germline CDR1 reads LNHNV; CDR2 reads YYDKDF (reference sequence). V was pared by 0 bases and J by 3 bases, with 9 bases between. Findings and limits, study-wide: Deeper or shallower sequencing was expected to change how clonotypes are shared among donors.

The assay was immunoSEQ multiplex PCR, and TCRdb's table has in-frame clones only and misses some. The sample consists of under 1,100,000 clones, around 82% of them appearing once. The source of this sequence is a young man in good health. Some clones in this sample may be carry-over from other donors' samples. Material for sequencing was memory CD4+ T cells from PBMCs. The subset denotes: CD45RA-negative fraction. The chain combines TRBV15 with TRBJ1-5, with D perhaps matching TRBD1 (5 bases). The CDR3 is CATSRDRGYNQPQHF. CDR3 DNA: TGTGCCACCAGCAGAGATCGGGGCTACAATCAGCCCCAGCATTTT. Full variable domain (outside the CDR3, taken from reference TRBV15 and TRBJ1-5): DAMVIQNPRYQVTQFGKPVTLSCSQTLNHNVMYWYQQKSSQAPKLLFHYYDKDFNNEADTPDNFQSRRPNTSFCFLDIRSPGLGDTAMYLCATSRDRGYNQPQHFGDGTRLSIL.